The clone carrying this TCR beta chain was seen at least ten times. What it binds is unknown. This entry comes from a study of breast tumors, draining lymph nodes, adjacent tissues. MiXCR was run by TCRdb on the multiplex PCR reads, yielding one entry per CDR3 protein. The sample consists of nearly 200,000 distinct CDR3 sequences, about 32% of them appearing once. Germline trimming cut 4 bases from V and 1 base from J; bases unmatched to any gene: 6. Germline-derived CDR1 and CDR2 are LNHDA and SQIVND (reference sequence). The CDR3 is made up of 15 amino acids. Study conclusions and caveats: Compared with basal-like, luminal-like tumors shared significantly more repertoire with nontumor tissue. The lymph node origin of tumor T cells was framed as consistent with a hypothesis, not demonstrated.

Breast cancer patients provided tissue from their axillary draining lymph nodes. The sequence was obtained from a female donor with breast cancer. Some clones in this sample may be carry-over from other donors' samples. The chain recombines TRBV19 with TRBJ2-5; 7 bases are a match to TRBD1. The specimen sequenced was axillary lymph node tissue. For the CDR3, the DNA is TGTGCCAGTAGTACCACAGGGGCCTCCCAAGAGACCCAGTACTTC. It specifies CASSTTGASQETQYF.